This TCR beta chain came from a study of cytomegalovirus exposure and HLA in healthy donors. Study as a whole: Samples from HLA-typed donors yielded approximately 80 million unique TCRs in an early data release. The study, taken as a whole, reports: Presence/absence results assume similar sequencing depth per donor, which may not hold. Other equally common chains were less clonally expanded than HLA-associated TCR beta chains, a later analysis showed.

A word on this clone: The antigen remains unidentified.

The PCR contained 60 Vbeta and 13 Jbeta primers. Assay: immunoSEQ multiplex PCR; the TCRdb copy retains only in-frame clones and omits some. Here the sample spans under 200,000 clones, 65% to 85% being singletons. Material for sequencing was PBMCs. This receptor was obtained from a woman between 45 and 65 years old in good health and CMV-seropositive.

The CDR3 sequence: CASSLRGRAVTEAFF. CDR3 DNA sequence: TGTGCCAGCAGCTTGAGGGGCAGGGCGGTCACTGAAGCTTTCTTT. The chain joins TRBV5-4 to TRBJ1-1; D is possibly TRBD1 (5 bases). V lost 1 base to trimming and J lost 4 bases, with 14 bases between them. Germline assignment: CDR1 SGHNT and CDR2 YYREEE (reference sequence). The CDR3 has 15 amino acids.